This T cell receptor (beta chain) derives from a study of blood T cell repertoires in COVID-19. Study information: The study drew acute and convalescent COVID-19 samples from the United States, Italy and Spain. PBMCs, B-cell-depleted T cells, or T cells were the source of the cDNA or gDNA that made up the material.

Sequencing was performed with immunoSEQ multiplex PCR; in TCRdb, only in-frame clones are kept and a portion is missing. The top ten clones hold just over 9.5% of a sample with roughly 330,000 clones, about 91% of them seen once. The V and J ends lost 3 bases and 4 bases, in that order; junction bases with no gene match: 8. This CDR3 has 16 residues. The germline gives CDR1 KGHSH, CDR2 LQKENI. V usage is TRBV18 and J usage is TRBJ2-2; 7 positions match TRBD2. The TCR comes from a man aged 25-40 years with COVID-19, enrolled during active disease. Sequencing used peripheral blood. CDR3 sequence (DNA): TGTGCCAGCTCACCCCGAGGACTAGGGTTCACCGGGGAGCTGTTTTTT. Translation: CASSPRGLGFTGELFF.